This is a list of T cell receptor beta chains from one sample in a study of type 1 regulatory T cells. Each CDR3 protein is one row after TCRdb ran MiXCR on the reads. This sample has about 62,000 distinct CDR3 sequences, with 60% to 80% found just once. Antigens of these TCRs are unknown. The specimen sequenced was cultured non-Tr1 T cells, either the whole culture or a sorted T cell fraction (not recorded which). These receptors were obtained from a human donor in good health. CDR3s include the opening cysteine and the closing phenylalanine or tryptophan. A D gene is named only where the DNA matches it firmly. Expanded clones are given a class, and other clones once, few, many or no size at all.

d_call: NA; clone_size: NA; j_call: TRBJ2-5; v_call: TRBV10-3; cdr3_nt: TGTGCCATCAGTGCTCCCGGGGGCGGGCAAGAGACCCAGTACTTC; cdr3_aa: CAISAPGGGQETQYF
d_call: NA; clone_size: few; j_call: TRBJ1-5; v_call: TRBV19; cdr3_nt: TGTGCCAGTAGTAGAACAGTAAGCAATCAGCCCCAGCATTTT; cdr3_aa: CASSRTVSNQPQHF
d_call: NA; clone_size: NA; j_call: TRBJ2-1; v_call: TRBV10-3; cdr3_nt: TGTGCCATCAGGGCTAGCTTAGGCGATGAGCAGTTCTTC; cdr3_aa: CAIRASLGDEQFF
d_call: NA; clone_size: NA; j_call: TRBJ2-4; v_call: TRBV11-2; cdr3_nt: TGTGCCAGCAGCTCGGTTAGGGGGTTTGGCATTCAGTACTTC; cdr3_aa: CASSSVRGFGIQYF
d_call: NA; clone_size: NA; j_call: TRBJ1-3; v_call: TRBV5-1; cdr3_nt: TGCGCCAGCAGCTCAGATGGAAACACCATATATTTT; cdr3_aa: CASSSDGNTIYF
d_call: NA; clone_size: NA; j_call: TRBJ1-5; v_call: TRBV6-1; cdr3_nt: TGTGCCAGCGCGGGGGCGAGGGGCAATCAGCCCCAGCATTTT; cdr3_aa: CASAGARGNQPQHF
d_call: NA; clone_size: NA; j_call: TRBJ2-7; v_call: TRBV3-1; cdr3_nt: TGTGCCAGCAGCCGTCGGTCGGGGGTCACCTACGAGCAGTACTTC; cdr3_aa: CASSRRSGVTYEQYF
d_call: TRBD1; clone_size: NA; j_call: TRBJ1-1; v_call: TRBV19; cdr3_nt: TGTACCAGTAGTGCGGACAGGAGGAACACTGAAGCTTTCTTT; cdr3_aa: CTSSADRRNTEAFF
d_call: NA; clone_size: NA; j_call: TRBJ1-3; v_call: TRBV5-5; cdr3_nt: TGTGCCAGCAGCTTGGAAGTCTATCGGTTTAGGGACCTCTCTGGAAACACCATATATTTT; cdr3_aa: CASSLEVYRFRDLSGNTIYF
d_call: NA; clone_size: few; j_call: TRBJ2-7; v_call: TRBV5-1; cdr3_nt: TGCGCCAGCAGCTTGGCAGTCGGGCTGACCTACGAGCAGTACTTC; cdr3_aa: CASSLAVGLTYEQYF
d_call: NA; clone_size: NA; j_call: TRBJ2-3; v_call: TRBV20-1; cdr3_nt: TGCAGTGCTACGGATGAAACCACAGATACGCAGTATTTT; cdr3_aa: CSATDETTDTQYF
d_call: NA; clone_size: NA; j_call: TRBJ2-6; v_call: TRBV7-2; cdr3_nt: TGTGCCAGCAGCTCCCACCCCCGGACGGATGGGGCCAACGTCCTGACTTTC; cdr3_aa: CASSSHPRTDGANVLTF
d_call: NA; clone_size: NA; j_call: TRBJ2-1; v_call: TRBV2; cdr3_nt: TGTGCCAGCTTGAGGGACCAATACAATGAGCAGTTCTTC; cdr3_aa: CASLRDQYNEQFF
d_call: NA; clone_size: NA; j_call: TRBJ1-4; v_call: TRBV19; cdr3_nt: TGTGCCAGTAGTAGTGCCAAGGATGAAAAACTGTTTTTT; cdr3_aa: CASSSAKDEKLFF
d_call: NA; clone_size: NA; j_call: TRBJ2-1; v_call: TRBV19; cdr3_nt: TGTGCCAGTAGCGACCTCGGGGGCCGCAATGAGCAGTTCTTC; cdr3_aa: CASSDLGGRNEQFF
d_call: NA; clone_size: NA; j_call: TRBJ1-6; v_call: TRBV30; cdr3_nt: TGTGCCTGGAGTACCGGAAGAGATAATTCACCCCTCCACTTT; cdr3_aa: CAWSTGRDNSPLHF
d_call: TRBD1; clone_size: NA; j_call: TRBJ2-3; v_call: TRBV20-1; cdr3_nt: TGCAGTGCTCCCCGATCCGGGACAGGGCGCACAGATACGCAGTATTTT; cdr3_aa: CSAPRSGTGRTDTQYF
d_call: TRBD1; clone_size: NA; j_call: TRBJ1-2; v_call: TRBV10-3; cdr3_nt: TGTGCCATCAGTGGTTCAGGGGGCAACTATGGCTACACCTTC; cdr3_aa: CAISGSGGNYGYTF
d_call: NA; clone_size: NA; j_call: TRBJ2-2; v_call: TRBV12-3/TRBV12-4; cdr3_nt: TGTGCCGGAACAATAGACACCGGGGAGCTGTTTTTT; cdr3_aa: CAGTIDTGELFF
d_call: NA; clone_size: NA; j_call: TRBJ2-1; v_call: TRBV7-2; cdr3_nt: TGTGCCAGCAGCTCAGGGGGGCCATACAATGAGCAGTTCTTC; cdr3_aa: CASSSGGPYNEQFF
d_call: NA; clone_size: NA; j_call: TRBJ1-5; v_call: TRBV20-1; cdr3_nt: TGCAGTGCTAGAGTTGAAGTTAATAGCAATCAGCCCCAGCATTTT; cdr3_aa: CSARVEVNSNQPQHF
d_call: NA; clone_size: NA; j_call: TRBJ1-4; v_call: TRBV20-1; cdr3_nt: TGCAGTGCTAGAGAGAGAGGACAAAGGGGGAAGCTGTTTTTT; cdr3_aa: CSARERGQRGKLFF
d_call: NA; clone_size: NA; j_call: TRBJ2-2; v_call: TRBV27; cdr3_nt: TGTGCCAGCGCTTGGGGATTAGCCACCGGGGAGCTGTTTTTT; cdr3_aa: CASAWGLATGELFF
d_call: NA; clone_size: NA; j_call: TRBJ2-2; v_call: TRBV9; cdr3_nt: TGTGCCAGCACCCCGATAGGGACCGGGGAGCTGTTTTTT; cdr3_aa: CASTPIGTGELFF
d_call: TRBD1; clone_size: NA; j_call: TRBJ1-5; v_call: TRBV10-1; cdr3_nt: TGCGCCACCGGACAGGGTGGAGGGCAGCCCCAGCATTTT; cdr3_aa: CATGQGGGQPQHF
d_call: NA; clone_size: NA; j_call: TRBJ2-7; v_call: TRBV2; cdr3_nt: TGTGCCAGCCTGAAGGACAGCTCCTACGAGCAGTACTTC; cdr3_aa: CASLKDSSYEQYF
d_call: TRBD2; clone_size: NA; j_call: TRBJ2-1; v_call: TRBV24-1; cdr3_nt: TGTGCCACCAGTGATCGCCTAGCGGGAGGGGTTTGGTTCTTC; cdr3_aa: CATSDRLAGGVWFF
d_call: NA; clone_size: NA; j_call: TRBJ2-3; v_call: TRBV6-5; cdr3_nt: TGTGCCAGCAGTGCCGCAAGGGGCAGGCAACTCAGCACAGATACGCAGTATTTT; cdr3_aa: CASSAARGRQLSTDTQYF
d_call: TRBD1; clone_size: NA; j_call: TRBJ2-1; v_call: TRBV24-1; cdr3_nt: TGTGCCACCAGTGATCCGACTCCTGACAGGGAGTCTCACAATGAGCAGTTCTTC; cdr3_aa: CATSDPTPDRESHNEQFF
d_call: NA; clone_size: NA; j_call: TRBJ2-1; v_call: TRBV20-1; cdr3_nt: TGCAGTGTCATTCCCACAGGTCTCTACAATGAGCAGTTCTTC; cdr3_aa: CSVIPTGLYNEQFF
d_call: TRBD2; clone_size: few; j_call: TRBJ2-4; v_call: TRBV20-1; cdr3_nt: TGCAGTACGACTAGCGGGAGGGTGGAGGATAGAAACATTCAGTACTTC; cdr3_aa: CSTTSGRVEDRNIQYF
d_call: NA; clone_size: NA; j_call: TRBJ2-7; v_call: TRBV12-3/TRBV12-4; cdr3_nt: TGTGCCAGCAGTGAAGGACTCCAAGGACACGAGCAGTACTTC; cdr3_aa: CASSEGLQGHEQYF
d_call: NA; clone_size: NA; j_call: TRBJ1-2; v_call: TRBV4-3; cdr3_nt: TGCGCCAGCAGCCAAGGGGGGGCTGATGGCTACACCTTC; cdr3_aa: CASSQGGADGYTF
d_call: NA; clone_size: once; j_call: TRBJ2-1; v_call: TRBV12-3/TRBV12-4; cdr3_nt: TGTGCCAGCAGCCTGCGAGGGGGAATGAGTGATGAGCAGTTCTTC; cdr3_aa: CASSLRGGMSDEQFF
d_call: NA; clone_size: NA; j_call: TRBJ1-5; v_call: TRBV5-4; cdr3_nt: TGTGCCAGCAGCTTGGACGGGAAAAATCAGCCCCAGCATTTT; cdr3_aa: CASSLDGKNQPQHF
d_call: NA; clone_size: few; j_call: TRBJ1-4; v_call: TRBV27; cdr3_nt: TGTGCCAGCAGCCCCACCCGACAGGCCGTGAGAGTAGAACTGTTTTTT; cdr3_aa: CASSPTRQAVRVELFF
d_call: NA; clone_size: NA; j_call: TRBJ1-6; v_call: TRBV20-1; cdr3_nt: TGCAGTGCTAGAGACCAGGGGAACAATTCACCCCTCCACTTT; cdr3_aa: CSARDQGNNSPLHF
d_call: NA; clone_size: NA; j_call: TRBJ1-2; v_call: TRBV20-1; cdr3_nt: TGCAGTGCCGATCCACCCGCCGGGACATCGGACTTC; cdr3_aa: CSADPPAGTSDF
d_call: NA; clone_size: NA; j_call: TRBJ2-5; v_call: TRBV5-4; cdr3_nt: TGTGCCAGCAGCTTGTCGCCGTTGGAGACCCAGTACTTC; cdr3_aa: CASSLSPLETQYF
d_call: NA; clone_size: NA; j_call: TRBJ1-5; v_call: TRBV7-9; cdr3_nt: TGTGCCAGCAGCTTAGGGCAAACCAATCAGCCCCAGCATTTT; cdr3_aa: CASSLGQTNQPQHF
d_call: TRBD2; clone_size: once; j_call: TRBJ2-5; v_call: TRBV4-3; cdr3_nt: TGCGCCAGCAGCCAAGAACTAGCGGGGGGCTTAGCCCAAGAGACCCAGTACTTC; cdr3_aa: CASSQELAGGLAQETQYF
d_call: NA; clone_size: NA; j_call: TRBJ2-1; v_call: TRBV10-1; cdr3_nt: TGCGCCAGCGGTCGACTTCCGAACGGAGAAGGAAATGAGCAGTTCTTC; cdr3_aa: CASGRLPNGEGNEQFF
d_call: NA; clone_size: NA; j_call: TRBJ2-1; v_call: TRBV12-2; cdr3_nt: TGTGCAAGTCGCTTAGTCAGGGCTGAGCAGTTCTTC; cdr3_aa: CASRLVRAEQFF
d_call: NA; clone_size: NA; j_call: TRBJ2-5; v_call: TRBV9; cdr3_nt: TGTGCCAGCAGCGTATCCGTACAGGTTCAAGAGACCCAGTACTTC; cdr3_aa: CASSVSVQVQETQYF
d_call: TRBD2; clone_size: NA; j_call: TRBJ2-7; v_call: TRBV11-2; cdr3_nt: TGTGCCAGCAGCTTGTCCACGAGCGGGACCTTTTCCTACGAGCAGTACTTC; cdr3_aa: CASSLSTSGTFSYEQYF
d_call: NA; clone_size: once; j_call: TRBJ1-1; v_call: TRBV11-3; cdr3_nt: TGTGCCAGCAGCCTCCAGGCGAACACTGAAGCTTTCTTT; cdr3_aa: CASSLQANTEAFF
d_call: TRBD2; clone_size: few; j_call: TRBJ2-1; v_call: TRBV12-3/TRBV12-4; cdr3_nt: TGTGCCAGCAGCCGCGGGGGCTCCTACAATGAGCAGTTCTTC; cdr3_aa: CASSRGGSYNEQFF
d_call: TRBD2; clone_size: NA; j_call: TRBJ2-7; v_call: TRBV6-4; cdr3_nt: TGTGCCAGCACCCCCTCCGGGCTAGCGGGAGCCGGGTCCACCTACGAGCAGTACTTC; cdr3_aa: CASTPSGLAGAGSTYEQYF
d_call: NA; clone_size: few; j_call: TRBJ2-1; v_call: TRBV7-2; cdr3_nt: TGTGCCAGCAGCTTAGTACTAGGAGCCTACAATGAGCAGTTCTTC; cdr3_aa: CASSLVLGAYNEQFF
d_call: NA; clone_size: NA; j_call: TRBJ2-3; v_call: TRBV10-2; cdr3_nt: TGCGCCAGCAGTGAGTCGAATGCTCTAGATACGCAGTATTTT; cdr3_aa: CASSESNALDTQYF
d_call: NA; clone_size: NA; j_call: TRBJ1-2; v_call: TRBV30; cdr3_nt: TGTGCCTGGAGGATTAAGACGGATTATGGCTACACCTTC; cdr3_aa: CAWRIKTDYGYTF
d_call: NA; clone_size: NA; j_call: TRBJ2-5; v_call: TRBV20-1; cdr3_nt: TGCAGTGCCACCCCCACAGGGCGAGAGACCCAGTACTTC; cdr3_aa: CSATPTGRETQYF
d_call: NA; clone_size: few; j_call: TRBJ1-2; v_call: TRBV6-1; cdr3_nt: TGTGCCAGCAGTGAACTCATAAGAAATGGCTACACCTTC; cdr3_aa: CASSELIRNGYTF
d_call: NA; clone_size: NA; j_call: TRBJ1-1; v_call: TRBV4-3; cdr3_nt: TGCGCCAGCAGCCAAGAATCGTGGGGCACTGAAGCTTTCTTT; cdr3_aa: CASSQESWGTEAFF